This T cell receptor beta chain is from a study of blood T cell repertoires in COVID-19. CDR1 SGDLS and CDR2 YYNGEE come from the germline V gene. V was clipped by 3 bases and J by 9 bases; unmatched bases: 5. The CDR3 runs to 15 residues. Here immunoSEQ multiplex PCR was the method, and the copy in TCRdb shows in-frame clones only, minus some. Among 210,000 or so clones listed, 85% were seen once. Sequenced: peripheral blood. The V call is TRBV9, the J call TRBJ2-1; 14 bases are a match to TRBD2. This clonotype was obtained from a man in his forties or fifties with COVID-19, enrolled during active disease. CDR3 in amino acids: CASSATSGGAGEQFF. The CDR3, as DNA: TGTGCCAGCAGCGCGACTAGCGGGGGGGCTGGTGAGCAGTTCTTC.